This TCR beta chain derives from a study of blood T cell repertoires in COVID-19. The overall study: Samples of COVID-19 (acute and convalescent) were obtained from the United States, Italy and Spain. PBMCs, B-cell-depleted T cells, or T cells provided the cDNA or gDNA that made up the material.

Source study methods: It was from reference gene primer amplification that nucleated cell counts were estimated. Measured with immunoSEQ multiplex PCR; TCRdb has only the in-frame clones, and not every one. V and J calls and clone size are those listed in that table; D and trimming were worked out from the DNA. The table includes 120,000 to 150,000 clones, 70% to 80% detected once. The V gene's germline CDR1 is SGHTA and CDR2 FQGNSA. Trimming removed 5 bases from V and 0 bases from J, with 11 bases in between. The CDR3 length is 14 residues. This chain connects TRBV7-2 to TRBJ2-7; possibly TRBD1 or TRBD2 for D (5 bases each). Sequences were obtained from peripheral blood. The receptor comes from a man in his fifties or sixties with acute or convalescent COVID-19. DNA for the CDR3: TGTGCCAGCAGCCTAGAGGGGCGCTCCTACGAGCAGTACTTC. Amino acids: CASSLEGRSYEQYF.